Sequencing of this TCR beta chain was carried out in a study of T cells in Graves' hyperthyroidism and ophthalmopathy. Study conclusions and caveats: The model foresaw ophthalmopathy a median approximately 6.3 months prior to onset.

Per the germline V gene, CDR1 is DFQATT and CDR2 is SNEGSKA (reference sequence). CDR3 size: 14 residues. The V end lost 3 bases, the J end lost 3 bases, and 14 bases lay between the germline ends. The CDR3 regions of TCR beta were amplified from RNA transcripts. During a first-round RT-PCR of the TCR CDR3, the HTBI primer set was used. TCRdb analysed the multiplex PCR reads with MiXCR anew, one entry per CDR3 protein. In the table there are about 530,000 distinct CDR3 sequences, over 15% of which are singletons. On this clonotype: What it binds is unknown.

Sequencing used blood. The source is a young woman with Graves' ophthalmopathy. The gene calls are TRBV20-1 and TRBJ1-2, with D unresolved. The CDR3 loop is CSARGDGPYYGYTF. The DNA of the CDR3 is TGCAGTGCTAGGGGAGACGGTCCGTACTATGGCTACACCTTC.